The present T cell receptor beta chain was sequenced within a study of cytomegalovirus exposure and HLA in healthy donors. Regarding the study as a whole: Most TCR sequences proved rare, with some public TCRs found in many donors.

Method: immunoSEQ multiplex PCR; TCRdb's copy keeps in-frame clones and lacks some. This table holds 150,000 to 200,000 clones, about 82% found once. A word on this clone: What it binds is not known.

Donors were drawn from the approximately 120-subject validation cohort, separate from the approximately 700-subject first cohort. V lost 0 bases, J lost 5 bases, and 15 bases lay in between. The germline CDR1 and CDR2 sequences are SGHKS and YYEKEE (reference sequence). There are 16 residues in the CDR3. This rearrangement joins TRBV5-5 to TRBJ1-5; possible D gene TRBD1, 6 bases. The TCR comes from a woman between 18 and 29 years old in good health and CMV-seronegative. The sequenced sample consisted of PBMCs. CDR3 nucleotide sequence: TGTGCCAGCAGCTTGGAATCGGCAGGGGCCTATCAGCCCCAGCATTTT. This sequence encodes CASSLESAGAYQPQHF.